This T cell receptor beta chain is from a study of human versus mouse CDR3 diversity and MHC coevolution. In the study overall: Valid reads per sample ranged from 0.6 x 10^7 to 1.6 x 10^7.

V lost 4 bases, J lost 0 bases, and 6 bases stayed unmatched. This CDR3 is built from 16 residues. CDR1 and CDR2 from the germline V gene are SGHNT and YYREEE (reference sequence). Libraries were prepared by immunoSEQ multiplex PCR; TCRdb keeps only in-frame clonotypes and omits some of them. The sample has 55,000 to 65,000 clones; 90% to 95% are singletons. The sequenced material came from naive CD4+ T cells from blood. The subset is: CD45RO-negative CD62L-positive naive CD4 T cells. The TCR was taken from a person between 55 and 70 years old in good health. The rearrangement joins TRBV5-4 to TRBJ2-7; 11 bases match TRBD2. The CDR3 bases are TGTGCCAGCAGCCCGGGACTAGCGGTGAGCTCCTACGAGCAGTACTTC. This codes for CASSPGLAVSSYEQYF.